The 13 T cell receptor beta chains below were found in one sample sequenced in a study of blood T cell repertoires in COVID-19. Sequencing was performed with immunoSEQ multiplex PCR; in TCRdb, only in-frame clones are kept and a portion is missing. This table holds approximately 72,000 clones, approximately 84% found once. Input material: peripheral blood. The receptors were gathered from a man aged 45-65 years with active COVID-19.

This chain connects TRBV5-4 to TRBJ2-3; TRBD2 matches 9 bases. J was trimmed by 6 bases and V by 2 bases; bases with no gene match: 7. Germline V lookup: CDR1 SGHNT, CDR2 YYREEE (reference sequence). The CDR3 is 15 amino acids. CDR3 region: CASSLKGAGGDTQYF. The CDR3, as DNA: TGTGCCAGCAGCTTAAAAGGCGCGGGGGGGGATACGCAGTATTTT. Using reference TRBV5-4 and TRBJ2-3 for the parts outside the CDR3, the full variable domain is ETGVTQSPTHLIKTRGQQVTLRCSSQSGHNTVSWYQQALGQGPQFIFQYYREEENGRGNFPPRFSGLQFPNYSSELNVNALELDDSALYLCASSLKGAGGDTQYFGPGTRLTVL.

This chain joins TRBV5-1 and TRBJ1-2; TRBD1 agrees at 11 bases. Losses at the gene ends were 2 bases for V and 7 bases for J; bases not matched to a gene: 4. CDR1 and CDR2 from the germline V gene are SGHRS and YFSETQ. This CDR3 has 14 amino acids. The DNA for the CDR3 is TGCGCCAGCAGCTTAGGACAGGGGGCACCTGGCTACACCTTC. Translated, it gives CASSLGQGAPGYTF.

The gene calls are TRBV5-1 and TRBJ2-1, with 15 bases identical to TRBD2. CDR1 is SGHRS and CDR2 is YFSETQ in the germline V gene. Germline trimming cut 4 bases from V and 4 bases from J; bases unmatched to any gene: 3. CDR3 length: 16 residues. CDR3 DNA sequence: TGCGCCAGCAGCCGGACTAGCGGGAGGGATTACAATGAGCAGTTCTTC. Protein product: CASSRTSGRDYNEQFF.

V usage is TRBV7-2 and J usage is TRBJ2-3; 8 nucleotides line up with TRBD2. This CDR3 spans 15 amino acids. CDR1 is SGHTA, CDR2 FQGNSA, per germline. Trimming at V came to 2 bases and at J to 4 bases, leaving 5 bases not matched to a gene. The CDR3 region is CASSLSRGGPDTQYF. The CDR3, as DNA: TGTGCCAGCAGCTTAAGCCGGGGGGGCCCAGATACGCAGTATTTT.

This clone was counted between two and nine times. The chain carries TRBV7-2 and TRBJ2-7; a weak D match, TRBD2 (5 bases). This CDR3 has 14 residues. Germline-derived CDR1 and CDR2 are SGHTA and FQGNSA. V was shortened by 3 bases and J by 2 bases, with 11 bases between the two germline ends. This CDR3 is CASSFKDGAYEQYF. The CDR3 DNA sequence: TGTGCCAGCAGCTTCAAGGACGGGGCCTACGAGCAGTACTTC.

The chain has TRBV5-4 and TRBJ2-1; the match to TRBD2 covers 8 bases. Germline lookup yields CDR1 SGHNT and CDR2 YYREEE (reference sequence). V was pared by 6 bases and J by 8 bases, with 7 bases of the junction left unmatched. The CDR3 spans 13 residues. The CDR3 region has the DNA TGTGCCAGCAAGACGGGGGGGCCAGATGAGCAGTTCTTC. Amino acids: CASKTGGPDEQFF.

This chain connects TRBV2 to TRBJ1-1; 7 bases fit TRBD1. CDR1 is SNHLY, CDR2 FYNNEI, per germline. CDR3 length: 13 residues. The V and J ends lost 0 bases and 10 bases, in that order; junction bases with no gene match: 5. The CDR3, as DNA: TGTGCCAGCAGTGAAGCAGGGGGCGCAGGAGCTTTCTTT. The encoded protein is CASSEAGGAGAFF.

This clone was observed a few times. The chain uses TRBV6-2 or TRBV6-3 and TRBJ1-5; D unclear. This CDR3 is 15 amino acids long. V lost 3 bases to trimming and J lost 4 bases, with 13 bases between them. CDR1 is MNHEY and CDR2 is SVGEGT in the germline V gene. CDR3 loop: CASSYLQRINQPQHF. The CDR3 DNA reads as TGTGCCAGCAGTTATTTGCAGCGTATAAATCAGCCCCAGCATTTT.

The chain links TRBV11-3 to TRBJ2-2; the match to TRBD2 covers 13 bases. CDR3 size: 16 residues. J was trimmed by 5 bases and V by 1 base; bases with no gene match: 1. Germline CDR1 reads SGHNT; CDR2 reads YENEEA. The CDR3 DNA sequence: TGTGCCAGCAGCTTAGGACTAGCGGGAGGAACCGGGGAGCTGTTTTTT. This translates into CASSLGLAGGTGELFF. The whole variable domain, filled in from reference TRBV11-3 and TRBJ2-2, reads EAGVVQSPRYKIIEKKQPVAFWCNPISGHNTLYWYLQNLGQGPELLIRYENEEAVDDSQLPKDRFSAERLKGVDSTLKIQPAELGDSAVYLCASSLGLAGGTGELFFGEGSRLTVL.

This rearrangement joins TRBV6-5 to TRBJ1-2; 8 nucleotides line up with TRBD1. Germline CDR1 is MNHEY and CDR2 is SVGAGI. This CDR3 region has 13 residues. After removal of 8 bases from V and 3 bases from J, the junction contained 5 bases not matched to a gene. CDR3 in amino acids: CASRQGPDYGYTF. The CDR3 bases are TGTGCCAGCCGACAGGGGCCGGACTATGGCTACACCTTC.

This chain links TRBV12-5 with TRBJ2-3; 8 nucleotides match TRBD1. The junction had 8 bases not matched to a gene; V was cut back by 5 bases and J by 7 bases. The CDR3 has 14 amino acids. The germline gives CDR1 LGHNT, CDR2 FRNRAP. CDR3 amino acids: CASGPAGGSNTQYF. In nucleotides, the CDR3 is TGTGCTAGTGGTCCGGCAGGGGGCTCTAATACGCAGTATTTT.

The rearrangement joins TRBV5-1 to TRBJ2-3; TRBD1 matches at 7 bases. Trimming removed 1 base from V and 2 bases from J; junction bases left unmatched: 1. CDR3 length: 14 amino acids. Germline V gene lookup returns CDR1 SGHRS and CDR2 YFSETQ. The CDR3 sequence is CASSLTGATDTQYF. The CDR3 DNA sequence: TGCGCCAGCAGCTTGACAGGGGCCACAGATACGCAGTATTTT. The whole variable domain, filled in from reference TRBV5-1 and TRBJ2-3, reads KAGVTQTPRYLIKTRGQQVTLSCSPISGHRSVSWYQQTPGQGLQFLFEYFSETQRNKGNFPGRFSGRQFSNSRSEMNVSTLELGDSALYLCASSLTGATDTQYFGPGTRLTVL.

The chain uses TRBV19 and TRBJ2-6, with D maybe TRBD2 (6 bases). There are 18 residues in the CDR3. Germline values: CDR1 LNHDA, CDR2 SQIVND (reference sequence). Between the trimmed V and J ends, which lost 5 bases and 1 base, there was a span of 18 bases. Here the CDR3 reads CASSLSPGLQSGANVLTF. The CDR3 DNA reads TGTGCCAGTAGTCTGTCCCCGGGACTCCAGTCTGGGGCCAACGTCCTGACTTTC. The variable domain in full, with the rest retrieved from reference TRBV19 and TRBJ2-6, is DGGITQSPKYLFRKEGQNVTLSCEQNLNHDAMYWYRQDPGQGLRLIYYSQIVNDFQKGDIAEGYSVSREKKESFPLTVTSAQKNPTAFYLCASSLSPGLQSGANVLTFGAGSRLTVL.